Listed here are 26 T cell receptor beta chains from one sample, sequenced in a study of cytomegalovirus exposure and HLA in healthy donors. The primer mix had 60 Vbeta and 13 Jbeta primers. Some clones are missing from TCRdb's copy, which holds only in-frame ones; the method was immunoSEQ multiplex PCR. The table lists some 150,000 clones, around two thirds of them singletons, with under 3% in the top ten. The sequenced sample was PBMCs. The source is a man aged 40-49 years in good health and CMV-seronegative.

The chain carries TRBV30 and TRBJ2-1, with 8 bases that match TRBD2. The junction had 3 bases not matched to a gene; V was cut back by 2 bases and J by 9 bases. Germline CDR1 is GTSNPN and CDR2 is SVGIG (reference sequence). The CDR3 is 12 amino acids. CDR3 protein: CAWSISGSEQFF. In DNA, the CDR3 is TGTGCCTGGAGTATCAGCGGGAGTGAGCAGTTCTTC.

In this sample, this clone turned up a few times. This chain uses TRBV4-1 with TRBJ1-5, with D possibly being TRBD1 (5 bases). Between the trimmed V and J ends, which lost 4 bases and 6 bases, there was a span of 10 bases. Looked up from germline, CDR1 is MGHRA and CDR2 is YSYEKL. The CDR3 contains 13 residues. DNA of the CDR3: TGCGCCAGCAGCCCAGAAGGGGTTCAGCCCCAGCATTTT. Translated: CASSPEGVQPQHF.

The gene calls are TRBV15 and TRBJ1-5; TRBD1 is a possible D gene (5 bases). Germline CDR1 and CDR2: LNHNV and YYDKDF (reference sequence). Between the trimmed V and J ends, which lost 0 bases and 7 bases, there was a span of 10 bases. The CDR3 is 14 amino acids. The CDR3 protein is CATSRDLGGQPQHF. The CDR3 DNA is TGTGCCACCAGCAGAGATTTGGGGGGGCAGCCCCAGCATTTT.

The rearrangement joins TRBV5-1 to TRBJ2-1; TRBD2 aligns across 11 bases. Germline-derived CDR1 and CDR2 are SGHRS and YFSETQ. The V and J ends lost 4 bases and 3 bases, in that order; junction bases with no gene match: 6. The length of the CDR3 is 16 residues. The CDR3 reads CASSPTSGSIYNEQFF. The CDR3 DNA is TGCGCCAGCAGCCCTACTAGCGGGAGTATCTACAATGAGCAGTTCTTC.

The V call is TRBV4-1, the J call TRBJ2-1; 8 bases align to TRBD2. Germline V gene lookup returns CDR1 MGHRA and CDR2 YSYEKL. This CDR3 comprises 16 residues. V lost 1 base and J lost 15; bases outside the gene matches: 17. The DNA for the CDR3 is TGCGCCAGCAGCCAAGCCGAGACTAGCGCGGCCAGGGGACCGTTCTTC. Residues: CASSQAETSAARGPFF.

This chain uses TRBV29-1 with TRBJ2-7; 9 nucleotides align to TRBD1. CDR1 is SQVTM and CDR2 is ANQGSEA in the germline V gene. CDR3 length equals 15 residues. Trimming removed 2 bases from V and 2 bases from J; junction bases left unmatched: 7. CDR3 in amino acids: CSVELRTGAPYEQYF. The DNA of the CDR3 is TGCAGCGTTGAACTACGGACAGGGGCCCCCTACGAGCAGTACTTC.

The chain has TRBV5-6 and TRBJ2-2; D perhaps matches TRBD2 (6 bases). Per germline, CDR1 SGHDT and CDR2 YYEEEE. Trimming removed 1 base from V and 4 bases from J, with 14 bases in between. This CDR3 has 16 residues. The CDR3: CASSLYDGGTTGELFF. The CDR3 DNA reads TGTGCCAGCAGCTTGTATGATGGGGGGACCACCGGGGAGCTGTTTTTT.

The chain is built from TRBV18 and TRBJ2-7; tentatively, D is TRBD1 (5 bases). V was pared by 3 bases and J by 6 bases, with 9 bases between. Germline CDR1 reads KGHSH; CDR2 reads LQKENI. The CDR3 loop spans 12 amino acids. The CDR3 region has the DNA TGTGCCAGCTCACCGGTGGGGCTCGAGCAGTACTTC. Translated, it gives CASSPVGLEQYF. Variable domain in full (rest from reference TRBV18 and TRBJ2-7): NAGVMQNPRHLVRRRGQEARLRCSPMKGHSHVYWYRQLPEEGLKFMVYLQKENIIDESGMPKERFSAEFPKEGPSILRIQQVVRGDSAAYFCASSPVGLEQYFGPGTRLTVT.

The chain links TRBV6-4 to TRBJ2-1, with 10 bases aligning to TRBD2. V shed 4 bases and J 7 bases; nucleotides not matched to a gene: 4. The germline CDR1 and CDR2 sequences are MRHNA and SNTAGT. CDR3 length equals 14 residues. The CDR3 sequence is CASSGELAGNEQFF. For the CDR3, the DNA is TGTGCCAGCAGTGGAGAACTAGCGGGGAATGAGCAGTTCTTC.

DNA of the CDR3: TGTGCCAGCAGCTTAGCGGCTAGCGGGGGGCCCTCTGGGGCCAACGTCCTGACTTTC. Its protein product is CASSLAASGGPSGANVLTF. The chain joins TRBV7-2 to TRBJ2-6, with 11 bases fitting TRBD2. V dropped 0 bases and J dropped 0; count of bases not matched to a gene: 4. This CDR3 spans 19 amino acids. CDR1 is SGHTA and CDR2 is FQGNSA in the germline V gene.

The chain employs TRBV23-1 and TRBJ2-5; no clear D gene. TRBV23-1 is annotated as an ORF whose role is uncertain. V was pared by 0 bases and J by 0 bases, with 8 bases between. The CDR3 is made up of 15 amino acids. This chain's CDR3 is CASSQSRPDQETQYF. CDR3 sequence (DNA): TGCGCCAGCAGTCAATCGCGGCCGGACCAAGAGACCCAGTACTTC.

The J gene is TRBJ2-7, the V gene TRBV9, with D possibly being TRBD1 (5 bases). Germline-derived CDR1 and CDR2 are SGDLS and YYNGEE. This CDR3 spans 12 amino acids. Trimming removed 1 base from V and 5 bases from J, with 7 bases in between. The CDR3 loop is CASSVQGDEQYF. In DNA, the CDR3 is TGTGCCAGCAGCGTACAGGGTGACGAGCAGTACTTC.

The chain joins TRBV6-5 to TRBJ2-5, with 7 bases fitting TRBD2. This CDR3 is built from 13 residues. Germline V gene lookup returns CDR1 MNHEY and CDR2 SVGAGI. The V gene end was trimmed by 3 bases and the J gene end by 5 bases; junction bases not matched to a gene: 3. As DNA, the CDR3 is TGTGCCAGCAGTTATCTGGGGGGGGAGACCCAGTACTTC. Its protein product is CASSYLGGETQYF.

This clone was seen a handful of times. V usage is TRBV21-1 and J usage is TRBJ2-7; the tabulated D call, TRBD1, remains unverified against the DNA. TRBV21-1 has pseudogene status. This CDR3 spans 16 amino acids. The CDR3: CASSKDRTGSLYEQYF. The CDR3 coding sequence is TGTGCCAGCAGCAAAGACCGGACAGGGAGTTTATACGAGCAGTACTTC.

The chain combines TRBV7-9 with TRBJ2-7, with D possibly matching TRBD1 (5 bases). V shed 1 base and J shed 3 bases, with 16 bases lying between them. The CDR3 covers 16 residues. Looked up from germline, CDR1 is SEHNR and CDR2 is FQNEAQ (reference sequence). The CDR3 nucleotides are TGTGCCAGCAGCTTAGACTTAGCAGGGCGCCTCTACGAGCAGTACTTC. Its protein product is CASSLDLAGRLYEQYF.

This clone has a single count. The rearrangement uses TRBV7-2 and TRBJ2-5; 7 bases align to TRBD1. The J call is doubtful: the DNA matches TRBJ2-7 better. The length of the CDR3 is 14 residues. CDR1 and CDR2 from the germline V gene are SGHTA and FQGNSA. The CDR3 DNA is TGTGCCAGCAGCGCCGACAGGGCTCACTACGAGCAGTACTTC. This translates into CASSADRAHYEQYF.

CDR3 residues: CASSLRAGGGETQYF. The CDR3 bases are TGTGCCAGCAGCTTGAGAGCGGGGGGAGGAGAGACCCAGTACTTC. The V call is TRBV5-4, the J call TRBJ2-5, with 9 bases that match TRBD2. The CDR3 is 15 residues long. The germline CDR1 and CDR2 sequences are SGHNT and YYREEE (reference sequence). V dropped 1 base and J dropped 4; count of bases not matched to a gene: 5.

The V and J genes are TRBV29-1 and TRBJ1-2, with TRBD1 identical over 7 bases. Losses at the gene ends were 1 base for V and 8 bases for J; bases not matched to a gene: 16. Looked up from germline, CDR1 is SQVTM and CDR2 is ANQGSEA. This CDR3 is 16 amino acids long. The CDR3, as DNA: TGCAGCGTTGAAGCGGGAATCGAAGGGGGCGCAAAAGGCTACACCTTC. It codes for CSVEAGIEGGAKGYTF.

This clone was recorded a few times. The chain uses TRBV7-2 and TRBJ2-5; 8 positions agree with TRBD1. The J call is uncertain, as TRBJ2-7 better fits the DNA end. CDR1 SGHTA and CDR2 FQGNSA come from the germline V gene. CDR3 length: 15 residues. CDR3 sequence reads: CASSSGTGPFYEQYF. CDR3 DNA sequence: TGTGCCAGCAGCTCAGGGACAGGTCCGTTCTACGAGCAGTACTTC.

The rearrangement joins TRBV5-5 to TRBJ1-2; D ambiguous. The CDR3 is made up of 14 amino acids. V dropped 0 bases and J dropped 1 base, with 7 bases sitting between them. Germline lookup yields CDR1 SGHKS and CDR2 YYEKEE (reference sequence). CDR3 loop: CASSLDGLNYGYTF. CDR3 sequence (DNA): TGTGCCAGCAGCTTGGACGGACTTAACTATGGCTACACCTTC.

CDR3 nucleotides: TGTGCCAGCAGCTCGGGACTAGCGGAGCAAGAGACCCAGTACTTC. It is translated as CASSSGLAEQETQYF. V is TRBV5-4 and J is TRBJ2-5; 11 bases agree with TRBD2. Germline CDR1 reads SGHNT; CDR2 reads YYREEE (reference sequence). With V trimmed by 3 bases and J by 2 bases, 3 bases remained unmatched. This CDR3 region has 15 residues.

The genes are TRBV19 and TRBJ1-5; 8 positions agree with TRBD1. The CDR3 runs to 16 residues. Per germline, CDR1 LNHDA and CDR2 SQIVND (reference sequence). V lost 1 base and J lost 3; bases outside the gene matches: 5. CDR3 in amino acids: CASSIAAGGFNQPQHF. The CDR3 DNA is TGTGCCAGTAGTATAGCTGCAGGGGGCTTCAATCAGCCCCAGCATTTT.

This clone was picked up a small number of times. This chain joins TRBV27 and TRBJ2-7, with a tentative D call TRBD2 (7 bases). This CDR3 has 14 residues. The V end lost 6 bases, the J end lost 4 bases, and 16 bases lay between the germline ends. Germline values: CDR1 MNHEY, CDR2 SMNVEV (reference sequence). The CDR3 sequence is CASSPAGAEYEQYF. Written as DNA, the CDR3 is TGTGCCAGCAGCCCGGCGGGGGCAGAATACGAGCAGTACTTC.

The chain joins TRBV11-3 to TRBJ2-2, with D maybe TRBD1 (6 bases). V was trimmed by 4 bases and J by 2 bases, leaving 14 bases between them. The length of the CDR3 is 16 residues. CDR1 is SGHNT and CDR2 is YENEEA in the germline V gene. The CDR3 coding sequence is TGTGCCAGCAGCTCAGGGGTCCCAAGAAACACCGGGGAGCTGTTTTTT. Protein: CASSSGVPRNTGELFF.

The chain is built from TRBV7-7 and TRBJ2-7; D unresolved. The germline CDR1 and CDR2 sequences are SSHAT and FNYEAQ (reference sequence). V lost 1 base, J lost 0 bases, and 7 bases lay in between. This CDR3 is built from 14 residues. CDR3 nucleotides: TGTGCCAGCAGCTTAGACAGCAGCTCCTACGAGCAGTACTTC. It encodes CASSLDSSSYEQYF.

This chain uses TRBV11-1 with TRBJ2-1; D perhaps matches TRBD1 (5 bases). The V gene's germline CDR1 is SGHAT and CDR2 FQDESV (reference sequence). V lost 5 bases to trimming and J lost 3 bases, with 8 bases between them. The CDR3 is made up of 13 amino acids. CDR3 sequence reads: CASSIGHYNEQFF. The CDR3 coding sequence is TGTGCCAGCAGCATCGGACACTACAATGAGCAGTTCTTC.